Shown below are 3 T cell receptor beta chains from a single sample sequenced in a study of T cells in Graves' hyperthyroidism and ophthalmopathy. Amplified regions were TCR beta CDR3 sequences from RNA transcripts. HTBI primers drove first-round RT-PCR of the TCR CDR3. Each CDR3 protein gets one entry after TCRdb re-called the multiplex PCR reads with MiXCR. The repertoire holds about 740,000 distinct CDR3 sequences, with 14% as singletons. The sequencing input was blood. The origin of the receptors is a woman aged 18-29 years with Graves' hyperthyroidism.

This chain joins TRBV12-3 or TRBV12-4 and TRBJ1-6; 10 bases line up with TRBD1. V shed 5 bases and J 7 bases; nucleotides not matched to a gene: 5. CDR3 size: 15 residues. The CDR3 region is CASSRQGALNSPLHF. CDR3 DNA sequence: TGTGCCAGCAGTCGACAGGGGGCGCTGAATTCACCCCTCCACTTT.

This rearrangement joins TRBV30 to TRBJ2-3, with 9 bases aligning to TRBD2. The V gene end was trimmed by 0 bases and the J gene end by 5 bases; junction bases not matched to a gene: 6. The length of the CDR3 is 15 residues. The germline CDR1 and CDR2 sequences are GTSNPN and SVGIG (reference sequence). The CDR3 DNA sequence: TGTGCCTGGAGTGTGGGCGGGAGGGCCAAAGATACGCAGTATTTT. Translated: CAWSVGGRAKDTQYF.

As regards this clonotype: A much larger clonotype is one base distant, so this may be a read error. V and J are TRBV12-3 or TRBV12-4 and TRBJ1-5; 7 nucleotides agree with TRBD1. This CDR3 has 13 amino acids. The J segment lost 9 bases and the V segment lost 5 bases, leaving 7 bases of the junction unmatched. CDR3 loop: CASSQPGGSPQHF. For the CDR3, the DNA is TGTGCCAGCAGTCAGCCAGGGGGATCGCCCCAGCATTTT.